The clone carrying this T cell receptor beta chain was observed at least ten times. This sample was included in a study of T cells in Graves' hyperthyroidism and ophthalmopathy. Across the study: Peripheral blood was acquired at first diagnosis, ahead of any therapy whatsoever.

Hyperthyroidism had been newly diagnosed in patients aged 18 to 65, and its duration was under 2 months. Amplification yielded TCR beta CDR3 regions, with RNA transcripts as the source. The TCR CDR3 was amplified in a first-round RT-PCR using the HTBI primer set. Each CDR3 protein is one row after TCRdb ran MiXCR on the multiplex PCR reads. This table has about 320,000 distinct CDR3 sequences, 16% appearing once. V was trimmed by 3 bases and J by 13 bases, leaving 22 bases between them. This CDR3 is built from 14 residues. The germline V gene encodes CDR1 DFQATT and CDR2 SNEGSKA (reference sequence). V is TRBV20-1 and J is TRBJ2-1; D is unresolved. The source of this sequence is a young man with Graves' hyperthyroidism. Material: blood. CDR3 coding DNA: TGCAGTGCTAGTAGGGTTGCCAGATCCTCTATACAGTTCTTC. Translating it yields CSASRVARSSIQFF.